Listed below are T cell receptor beta chains from one sample, sequenced in a study of CD8+ T cells in alopecia areata. The repertoire was sequenced with immunoSEQ multiplex PCR; TCRdb's copy has only in-frame clones and lacks some. Of about 140,000 clones listed, about 47% were seen once; the top ten hold over 0.75%. Source: CD4+ T cells sorted from blood, taken at week 0. The receptors shown here come from a human donor with alopecia areata. Each CDR3 is given with its conserved first and last residue. The order of the fields is J gene, CDR3 length, D gene, clone size, V gene, CDR3 DNA, CDR3 protein. The D gene is left open where the match is weak. Clone sizes are given selectively: once, few, many, or a class where the clone is expanded.

J gene: TRBJ2-2
CDR3 length: 14
D gene: TRBD2
clone size: -
V gene: TRBV7-2
CDR3 DNA: TGTGCTAGGGCTAGCGGGAGGAACACCGGGGAGCTGTTTTTT
CDR3 protein: CARASGRNTGELFF

J gene: TRBJ1-4
CDR3 length: 14
D gene: -
clone size: once
V gene: TRBV30
CDR3 DNA: TGTGCCTGGAGCAGGGTCCGGACTAATGAAAAACTGTTTTTT
CDR3 protein: CAWSRVRTNEKLFF

J gene: TRBJ2-7
CDR3 length: 13
D gene: TRBD1
clone size: -
V gene: TRBV6-1
CDR3 DNA: TGTGCCAGCATTAGGACAGGGGCTAGCGAGCAGTACTTC
CDR3 protein: CASIRTGASEQYF

J gene: TRBJ2-5
CDR3 length: 11
D gene: -
clone size: -
V gene: TRBV7-3
CDR3 DNA: TGTGCCAGGGGACGGAAGGAGACCCAGTACTTC
CDR3 protein: CARGRKETQYF

J gene: TRBJ2-3
CDR3 length: 11
D gene: -
clone size: -
V gene: TRBV29-1
CDR3 DNA: TGCAGCATCCAGACGGGAGATACGCAGTATTTT
CDR3 protein: CSIQTGDTQYF

J gene: TRBJ2-3
CDR3 length: 12
D gene: -
clone size: -
V gene: TRBV6-4
CDR3 DNA: TGTGCCAGCAGGGGAGATGGGGATACGCAGTATTTT
CDR3 protein: CASRGDGDTQYF

J gene: TRBJ2-2
CDR3 length: 17
D gene: TRBD1
clone size: few
V gene: TRBV27
CDR3 DNA: TGTGCCAGCAGTTCCTACGGACAGGGCCGGAGCACCGGGGAGCTGTTTTTT
CDR3 protein: CASSSYGQGRSTGELFF

J gene: TRBJ1-5
CDR3 length: 12
D gene: -
clone size: -
V gene: TRBV29-1
CDR3 DNA: TGCAGCGTTGCCCGTACGGGAGGGCCCCAGCATTTT
CDR3 protein: CSVARTGGPQHF

J gene: TRBJ1-5
CDR3 length: 15
D gene: -
clone size: -
V gene: TRBV9
CDR3 DNA: TGTGCCAGCAGCCTGGGGGGAAGTGGCAATCAGCCCCAGCATTTT
CDR3 protein: CASSLGGSGNQPQHF

J gene: TRBJ1-2
CDR3 length: 15
D gene: -
clone size: few
V gene: TRBV28
CDR3 DNA: TGTGCCAGCAGTCCGTTTGGGGGGCGCACCTATGGCTACACCTTC
CDR3 protein: CASSPFGGRTYGYTF

J gene: TRBJ2-3
CDR3 length: 17
D gene: -
clone size: -
V gene: TRBV4-3
CDR3 DNA: TGCGCCAGCAGCCAAGAGGCCACTAGCTTCAGGGCAGATACGCAGTATTTT
CDR3 protein: CASSQEATSFRADTQYF

J gene: TRBJ2-1
CDR3 length: 13
D gene: TRBD2
clone size: -
V gene: TRBV29-1
CDR3 DNA: TGCAGCGTTGAGAGACCACTAGCGCAAGAGCAGTTCTTC
CDR3 protein: CSVERPLAQEQFF

J gene: TRBJ1-5
CDR3 length: 14
D gene: TRBD1
clone size: few
V gene: TRBV19
CDR3 DNA: TGTGCCAGTAGTAAAGGACAGGGCAATCAGCCCCAGCATTTT
CDR3 protein: CASSKGQGNQPQHF

J gene: TRBJ2-2
CDR3 length: 11
D gene: -
clone size: -
V gene: TRBV29-1
CDR3 DNA: TGCAGCGTTGAAGATCGGTGGGAGCTGTTTTTT
CDR3 protein: CSVEDRWELFF

J gene: TRBJ1-2
CDR3 length: 14
D gene: -
clone size: few
V gene: TRBV4-3
CDR3 DNA: TGCGCCAGCAGCCCCGTATCGGGGACCTATGGCTACACCTTC
CDR3 protein: CASSPVSGTYGYTF

J gene: TRBJ1-5
CDR3 length: 12
D gene: TRBD1
clone size: once
V gene: TRBV28
CDR3 DNA: TGTGCCTACGGGACAGCGCGATGGCCCCAGCATTTT
CDR3 protein: CAYGTARWPQHF

J gene: TRBJ1-1
CDR3 length: 13
D gene: -
clone size: -
V gene: TRBV5-1
CDR3 DNA: TGCGCCAGCAGCTTGGAGGTGAACACTGAAGCTTTCTTT
CDR3 protein: CASSLEVNTEAFF